This is a list of T cell receptor beta chains from one sample in a study of radiotherapy plus CTLA-4 blockade in lung cancer. Profiling relied on immunoSEQ multiplex PCR, and the TCRdb table lists in-frame clones only, not all of them. This sample has more than 75,000 clones, with less than 80% found just once. The sequenced sample was peripheral blood, obtained from a patient treated with radiotherapy plus ipilimumab. These receptors were taken from a human donor with non-small cell lung cancer that progressed on radiotherapy plus ipilimumab. Both conserved end residues are part of each CDR3. The D gene is left open where the match is weak. A clone size is listed for some rows: how often the clone was seen (once, few, many), or a class if it is expanded.

16,NA,TRBJ2-7,TRBV11-2,TRBD2,TGTGCCAGCAGCCCGCAGTTAGCGGGAGTAAGGGGTGAGCAGTACTTC,CASSPQLAGVRGEQYF
12,few,TRBJ2-3,TRBV9,NA,TGTGCCAGCAGCGTAGAAGCAGATACGCAGTATTTT,CASSVEADTQYF
16,NA,TRBJ1-3,TRBV5-6,TRBD1,TGTGCCAGCAGCTTCGGGAGACAGGGCCCTGGAAACACCATATATTTT,CASSFGRQGPGNTIYF
14,NA,TRBJ1-1,TRBV7-9,NA,TGTGCCAGCAGCTTAGGGGGGCAGAACACTGAAGCTTTCTTT,CASSLGGQNTEAFF
13,NA,TRBJ2-7,TRBV6-1,NA,TGTGCCAGCAGTGTGGCAGGGAGCTACGAGCAGTACTTC,CASSVAGSYEQYF
13,NA,TRBJ2-5,TRBV11-2,NA,TGTGCCAGCAGCTTAGGACGTCAAGAGACCCAGTACTTC,CASSLGRQETQYF
12,few,TRBJ1-1,TRBV7-2,NA,TGTGCCAGCAGCTTCCCTGTCACTGAAGCTTTCTTT,CASSFPVTEAFF
14,NA,TRBJ1-4,TRBV28,NA,TGTGCCAGCAGTTTATCCAGGGAGGATGAAAAACTGTTTTTT,CASSLSREDEKLFF
13,few,TRBJ1-1,TRBV9,NA,TGTGCCAGCAGCGTAGAGGGGAGAACTGAAGCTTTCTTT,CASSVEGRTEAFF
13,NA,TRBJ2-1,TRBV5-1,TRBD2,TGCGCCAGCAGCCTCCTAGCGGGGGGGACGCTGTTCTTC,CASSLLAGGTLFF
15,once,TRBJ1-3,TRBV4-1,NA,TGCGCCAGCAGCCAAGTGGGGTTCTCTGGAAACACCATATATTTT,CASSQVGFSGNTIYF
14,NA,TRBJ2-1,TRBV19,TRBD1,TGTGCCAGTAGCTTGGACAGGGGGCATGATGAGCAGTTCTTC,CASSLDRGHDEQFF
12,NA,TRBJ2-7,TRBV6-1,NA,TGTGCCAGCAGAGGGGAATCCTACGAGCAGTACTTC,CASRGESYEQYF
16,NA,TRBJ2-6,TRBV11-2,NA,TGTGCCAGCAGCCTGCGACCGAGCTCTGGGGCCAACGTCCTGACTTTC,CASSLRPSSGANVLTF
15,NA,TRBJ1-5,TRBV6-5,NA,TGTGCCAGCAGTTACGGAGCCGGGCCCAATCAGCCCCAGCATTTT,CASSYGAGPNQPQHF
14,many,TRBJ1-3,TRBV7-8,NA,TGTGCCAGCAGGGACGGGCACTCTGGAAACACCATATATTTT,CASRDGHSGNTIYF